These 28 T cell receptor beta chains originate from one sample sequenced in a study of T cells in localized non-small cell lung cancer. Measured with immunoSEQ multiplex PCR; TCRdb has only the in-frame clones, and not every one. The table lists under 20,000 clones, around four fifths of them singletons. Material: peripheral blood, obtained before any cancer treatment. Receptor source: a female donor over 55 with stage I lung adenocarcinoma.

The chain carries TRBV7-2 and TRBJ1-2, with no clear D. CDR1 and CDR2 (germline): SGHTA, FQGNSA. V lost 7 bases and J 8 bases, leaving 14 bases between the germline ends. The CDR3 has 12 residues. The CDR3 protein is CASTRGKEGYTF. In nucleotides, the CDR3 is TGTGCCAGCACCCGCGGGAAGGAAGGCTACACCTTC.

CDR3 loop: CASSIGTGVYGYTF. As DNA, the CDR3 is TGTGCCAGCAGCATCGGGACAGGGGTTTATGGCTACACCTTC. This rearrangement joins TRBV5-6 to TRBJ1-2; 10 bases line up with TRBD1. This CDR3 is 14 amino acids long. The J segment lost 5 bases and the V segment lost 4 bases, leaving 5 bases of the junction unmatched. CDR1 and CDR2 from the germline V gene are SGHDT and YYEEEE.

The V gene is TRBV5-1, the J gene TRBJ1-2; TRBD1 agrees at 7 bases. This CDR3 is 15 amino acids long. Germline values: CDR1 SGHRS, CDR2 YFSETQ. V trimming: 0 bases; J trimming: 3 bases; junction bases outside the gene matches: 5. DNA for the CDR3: TGCGCCAGCAGCTTGGGCCATACAGGGGACTATGGCTACACCTTC. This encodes CASSLGHTGDYGYTF.

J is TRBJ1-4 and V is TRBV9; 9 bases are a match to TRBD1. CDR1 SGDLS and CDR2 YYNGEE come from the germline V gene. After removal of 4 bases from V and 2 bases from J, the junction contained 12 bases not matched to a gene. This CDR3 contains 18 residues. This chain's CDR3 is CASSFGQGQLRTNEKLFF. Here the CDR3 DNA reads TGTGCCAGCAGCTTTGGACAGGGGCAACTGAGGACTAATGAAAAACTGTTTTTT.

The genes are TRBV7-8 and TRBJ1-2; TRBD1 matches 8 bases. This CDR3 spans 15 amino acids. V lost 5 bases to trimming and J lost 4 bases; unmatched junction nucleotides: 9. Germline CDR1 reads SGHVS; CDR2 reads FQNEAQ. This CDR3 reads CASSIGTGLPYGYTF. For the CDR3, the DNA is TGTGCCAGCAGCATTGGGACAGGCCTCCCCTATGGCTACACCTTC.

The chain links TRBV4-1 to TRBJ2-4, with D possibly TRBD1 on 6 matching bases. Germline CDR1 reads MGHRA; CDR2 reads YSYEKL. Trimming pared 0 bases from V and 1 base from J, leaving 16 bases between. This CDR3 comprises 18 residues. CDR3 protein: CASSQERSQGRAKNIQYF. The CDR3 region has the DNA TGCGCCAGCAGCCAAGAACGGTCACAGGGCAGGGCCAAAAACATTCAGTACTTC.

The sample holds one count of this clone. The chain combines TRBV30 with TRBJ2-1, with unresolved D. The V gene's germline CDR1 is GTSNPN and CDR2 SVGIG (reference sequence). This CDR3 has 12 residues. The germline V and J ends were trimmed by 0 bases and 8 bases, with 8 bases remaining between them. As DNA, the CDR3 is TGTGCCTGGAGTGTAATACGTTATGAGCAGTTCTTC. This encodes CAWSVIRYEQFF.

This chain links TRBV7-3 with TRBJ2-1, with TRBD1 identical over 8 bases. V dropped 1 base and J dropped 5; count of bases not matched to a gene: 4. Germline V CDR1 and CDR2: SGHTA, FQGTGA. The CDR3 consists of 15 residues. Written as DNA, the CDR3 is TGTGCCAGCAGCTTAAGACAGGGGAGCCACAATGAGCAGTTCTTC. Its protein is CASSLRQGSHNEQFF.

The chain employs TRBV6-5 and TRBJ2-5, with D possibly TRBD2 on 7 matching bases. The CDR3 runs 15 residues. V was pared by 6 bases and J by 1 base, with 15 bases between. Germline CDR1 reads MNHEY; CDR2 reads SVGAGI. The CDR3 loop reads CASSLGGGSQETQYF. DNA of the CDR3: TGTGCCAGCAGCCTGGGGGGGGGCTCCCAAGAGACCCAGTACTTC.

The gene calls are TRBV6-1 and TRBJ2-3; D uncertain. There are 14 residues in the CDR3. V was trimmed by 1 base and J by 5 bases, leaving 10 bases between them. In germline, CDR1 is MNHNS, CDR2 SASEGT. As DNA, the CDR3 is TGTGCCAGCAGTGAAGAGGAGCGAAGAGATACGCAGTATTTT. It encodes CASSEEERRDTQYF.

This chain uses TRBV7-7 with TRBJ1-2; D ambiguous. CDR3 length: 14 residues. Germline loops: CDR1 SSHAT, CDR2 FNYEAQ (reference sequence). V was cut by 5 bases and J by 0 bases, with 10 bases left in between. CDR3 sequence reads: CASSPLPTNYGYTF. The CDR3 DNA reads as TGTGCCAGCAGCCCCCTACCCACTAACTATGGCTACACCTTC.

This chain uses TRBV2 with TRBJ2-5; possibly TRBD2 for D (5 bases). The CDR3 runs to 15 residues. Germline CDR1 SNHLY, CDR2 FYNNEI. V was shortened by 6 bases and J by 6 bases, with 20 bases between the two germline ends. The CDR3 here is CASSQGSGGEKTQYF. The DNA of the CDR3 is TGTGCCAGCAGCCAAGGGTCCGGAGGCGAAAAGACCCAGTACTTC.

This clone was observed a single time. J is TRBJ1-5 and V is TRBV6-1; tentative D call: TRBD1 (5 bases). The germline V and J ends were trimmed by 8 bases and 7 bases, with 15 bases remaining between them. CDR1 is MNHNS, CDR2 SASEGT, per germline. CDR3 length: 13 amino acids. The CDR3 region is CASSGTLRQPQHF. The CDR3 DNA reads TGTGCCAGCTCAGGGACCCTTCGACAGCCCCAGCATTTT.

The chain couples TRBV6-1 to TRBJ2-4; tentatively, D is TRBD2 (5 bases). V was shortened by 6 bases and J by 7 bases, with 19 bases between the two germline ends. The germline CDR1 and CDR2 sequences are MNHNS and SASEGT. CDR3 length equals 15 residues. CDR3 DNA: TGTGCCAGCAGCGCTGGACTTTCCCCACAGAACATTCAGTACTTC. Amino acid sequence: CASSAGLSPQNIQYF.

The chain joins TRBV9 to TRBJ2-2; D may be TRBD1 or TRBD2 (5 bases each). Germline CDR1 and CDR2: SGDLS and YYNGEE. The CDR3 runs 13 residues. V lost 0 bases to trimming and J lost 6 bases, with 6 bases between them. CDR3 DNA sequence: TGTGCCAGCAGCGTAGGGGGGTCCGGGGAGCTGTTTTTT. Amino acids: CASSVGGSGELFF.

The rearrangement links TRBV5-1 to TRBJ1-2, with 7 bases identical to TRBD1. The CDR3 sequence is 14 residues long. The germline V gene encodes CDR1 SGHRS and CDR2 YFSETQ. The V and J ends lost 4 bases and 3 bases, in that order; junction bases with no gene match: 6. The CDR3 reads CASSPEGGDYGYTF. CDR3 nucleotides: TGCGCCAGCAGCCCGGAAGGGGGCGACTATGGCTACACCTTC.

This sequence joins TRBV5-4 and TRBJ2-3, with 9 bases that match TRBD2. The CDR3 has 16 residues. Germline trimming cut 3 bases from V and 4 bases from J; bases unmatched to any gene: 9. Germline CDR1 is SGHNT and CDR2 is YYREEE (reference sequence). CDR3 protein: CASSSKAGGLADTQYF. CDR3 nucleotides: TGTGCCAGCAGCTCCAAGGCGGGGGGGCTGGCAGATACGCAGTATTTT.

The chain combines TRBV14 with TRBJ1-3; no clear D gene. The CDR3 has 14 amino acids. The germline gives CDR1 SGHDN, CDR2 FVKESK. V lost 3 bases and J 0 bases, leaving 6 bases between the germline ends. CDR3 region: CASSHISSGNTIYF. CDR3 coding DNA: TGTGCCAGCAGCCATATAAGCTCTGGAAACACCATATATTTT.

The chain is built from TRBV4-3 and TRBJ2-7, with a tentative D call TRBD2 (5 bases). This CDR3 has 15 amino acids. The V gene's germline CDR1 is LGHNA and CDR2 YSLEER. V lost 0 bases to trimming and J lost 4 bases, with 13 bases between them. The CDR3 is CASSQEYGKRYEQYF. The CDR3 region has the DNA TGCGCCAGCAGCCAAGAATACGGGAAAAGGTACGAGCAGTACTTC.

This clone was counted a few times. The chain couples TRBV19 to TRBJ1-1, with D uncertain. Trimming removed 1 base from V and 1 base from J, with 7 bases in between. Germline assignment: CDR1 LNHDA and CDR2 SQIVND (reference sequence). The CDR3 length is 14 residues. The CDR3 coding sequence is TGTGCCAGTAGTATAGCGGGCCCGAACACTGAAGCTTTCTTT. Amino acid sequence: CASSIAGPNTEAFF.

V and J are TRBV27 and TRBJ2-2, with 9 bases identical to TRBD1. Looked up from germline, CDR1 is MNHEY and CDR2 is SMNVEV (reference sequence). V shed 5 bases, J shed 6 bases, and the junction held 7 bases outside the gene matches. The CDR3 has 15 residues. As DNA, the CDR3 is TGTGCCAGCAGTCTGTGGACAGGGGAGGCCGGGGAGCTGTTTTTT. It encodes CASSLWTGEAGELFF.

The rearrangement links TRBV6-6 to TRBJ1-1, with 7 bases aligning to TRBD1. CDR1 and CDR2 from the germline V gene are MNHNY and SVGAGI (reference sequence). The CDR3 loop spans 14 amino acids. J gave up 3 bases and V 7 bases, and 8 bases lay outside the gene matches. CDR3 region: CASIPGGRDTEAFF. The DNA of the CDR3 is TGTGCCAGCATCCCAGGGGGAAGGGACACTGAAGCTTTCTTT.

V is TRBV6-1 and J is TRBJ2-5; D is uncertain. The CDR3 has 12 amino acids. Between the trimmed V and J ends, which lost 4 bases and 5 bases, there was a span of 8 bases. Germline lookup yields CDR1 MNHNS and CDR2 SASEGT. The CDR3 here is CASSVQRETQYF. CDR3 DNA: TGTGCCAGCAGTGTCCAGAGGGAGACCCAGTACTTC.

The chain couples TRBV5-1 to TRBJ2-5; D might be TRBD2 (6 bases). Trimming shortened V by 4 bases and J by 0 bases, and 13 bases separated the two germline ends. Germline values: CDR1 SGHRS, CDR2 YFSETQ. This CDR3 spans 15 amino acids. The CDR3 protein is CASSLIRGYQETQYF. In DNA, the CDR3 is TGCGCCAGCAGCCTAATCCGGGGGTACCAAGAGACCCAGTACTTC.

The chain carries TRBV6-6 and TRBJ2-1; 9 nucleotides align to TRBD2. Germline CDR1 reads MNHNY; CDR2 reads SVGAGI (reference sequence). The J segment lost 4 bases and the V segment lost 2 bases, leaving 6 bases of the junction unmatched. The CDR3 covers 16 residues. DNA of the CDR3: TGTGCCAGCAGTTACCCGCGGGGGGGCAAGTACAATGAGCAGTTCTTC. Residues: CASSYPRGGKYNEQFF.

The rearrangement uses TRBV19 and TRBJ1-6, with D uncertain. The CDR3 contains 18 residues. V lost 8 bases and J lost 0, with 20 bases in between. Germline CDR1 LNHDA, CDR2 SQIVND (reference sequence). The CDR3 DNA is TGTGCCAGTTCCCTGGCTGTCCGTGGCAGCTCCTATAATTCACCCCTCCACTTT. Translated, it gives CASSLAVRGSSYNSPLHF.

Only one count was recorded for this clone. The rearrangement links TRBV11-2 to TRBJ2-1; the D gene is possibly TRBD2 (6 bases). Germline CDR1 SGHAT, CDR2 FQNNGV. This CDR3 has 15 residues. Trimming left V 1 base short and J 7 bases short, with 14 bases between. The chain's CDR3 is CASSLGIGRRNEQFF. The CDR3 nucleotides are TGTGCCAGCAGCTTAGGTATAGGGAGGAGGAATGAGCAGTTCTTC.

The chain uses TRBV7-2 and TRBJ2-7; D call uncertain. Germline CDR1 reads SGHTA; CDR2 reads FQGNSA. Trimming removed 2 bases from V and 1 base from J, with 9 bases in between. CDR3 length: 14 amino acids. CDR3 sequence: CASSLTFRSYEQYF. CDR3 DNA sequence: TGTGCCAGCAGCTTAACATTCAGATCCTACGAGCAGTACTTC.